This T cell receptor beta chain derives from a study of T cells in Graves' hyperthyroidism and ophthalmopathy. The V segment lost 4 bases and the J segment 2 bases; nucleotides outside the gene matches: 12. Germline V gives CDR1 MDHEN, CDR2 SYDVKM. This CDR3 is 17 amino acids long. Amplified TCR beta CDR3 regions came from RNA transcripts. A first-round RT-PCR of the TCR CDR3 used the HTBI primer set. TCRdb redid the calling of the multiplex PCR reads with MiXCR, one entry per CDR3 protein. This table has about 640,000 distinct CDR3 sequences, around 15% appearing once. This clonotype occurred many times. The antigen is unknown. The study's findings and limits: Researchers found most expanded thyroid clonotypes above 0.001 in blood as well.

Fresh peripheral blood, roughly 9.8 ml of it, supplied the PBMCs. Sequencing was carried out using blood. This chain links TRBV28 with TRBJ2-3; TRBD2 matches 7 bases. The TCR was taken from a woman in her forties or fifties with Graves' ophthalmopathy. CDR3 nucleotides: TGTGCCAGCAGTTACAATCGGGCTAGCGGCTACACAGATACGCAGTATTTT. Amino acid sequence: CASSYNRASGYTDTQYF.